This T cell receptor (beta chain) was obtained from a study of cytomegalovirus exposure and HLA in healthy donors. In the case of this clone: Its target is not known.

When sampled, the donors appeared nominally healthy, though they likely had unrecorded immune exposures. PCR primers comprised 60 Vbeta and 13 Jbeta primers. Sequencing used immunoSEQ multiplex PCR; TCRdb keeps in-frame clones, though not all of them. The repertoire holds some 99,000 clones, with under 85% as singletons. The germline gives CDR1 MGHRA, CDR2 YSYEKL. This CDR3 contains 15 residues. Study-level results: One cluster of highly shared sequence variants probably arose as a sequencing artifact. Later genetic work tied a missense DCLRE1C variant to beta-chain V and J trimming.

Sequencing used PBMCs. This TCR came from a man aged 35-49 years in good health and CMV-seronegative. This chain joins TRBV4-1 and TRBJ2-5; D may be TRBD1 (6 bases). Judging by the DNA end, TRBJ2-7 fits better; the J call may be wrong. This CDR3 is CASSQEGGRTYEQYF. The CDR3 region has the DNA TGCGCCAGCAGCCAAGAAGGGGGAAGGACCTACGAGCAGTACTTC.